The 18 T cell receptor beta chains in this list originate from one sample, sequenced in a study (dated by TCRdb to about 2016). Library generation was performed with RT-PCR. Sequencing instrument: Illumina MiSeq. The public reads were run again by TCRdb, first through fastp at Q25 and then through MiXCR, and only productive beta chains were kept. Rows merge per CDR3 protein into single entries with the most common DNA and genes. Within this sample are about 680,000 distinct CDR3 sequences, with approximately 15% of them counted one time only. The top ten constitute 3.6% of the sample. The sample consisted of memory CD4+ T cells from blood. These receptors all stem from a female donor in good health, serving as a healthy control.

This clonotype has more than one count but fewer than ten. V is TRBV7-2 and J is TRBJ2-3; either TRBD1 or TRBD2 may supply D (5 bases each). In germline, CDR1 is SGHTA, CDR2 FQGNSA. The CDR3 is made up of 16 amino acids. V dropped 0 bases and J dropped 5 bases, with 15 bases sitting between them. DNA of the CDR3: TGTGCCAGCAGCTTAGCGGGACGTATAGTTGGAGATACGCAGTATTTT. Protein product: CASSLAGRIVGDTQYF.

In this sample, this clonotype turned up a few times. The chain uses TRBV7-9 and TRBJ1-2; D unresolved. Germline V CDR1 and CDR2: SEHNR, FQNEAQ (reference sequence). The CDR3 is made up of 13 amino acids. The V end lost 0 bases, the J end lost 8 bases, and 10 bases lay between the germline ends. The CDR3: CASSLALPEGYTF. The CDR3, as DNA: TGTGCCAGCAGCTTAGCTTTGCCGGAAGGCTACACCTTC. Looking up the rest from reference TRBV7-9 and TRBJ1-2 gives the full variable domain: DTGVSQNPRHKITKRGQNVTFRCDPISEHNRLYWYRQTLGQGPEFLTYFQNEAQLEKSRLLSDRFSAERPKGSFSTLEIQRTEQGDSAMYLCASSLALPEGYTFGSGTRLTVV.

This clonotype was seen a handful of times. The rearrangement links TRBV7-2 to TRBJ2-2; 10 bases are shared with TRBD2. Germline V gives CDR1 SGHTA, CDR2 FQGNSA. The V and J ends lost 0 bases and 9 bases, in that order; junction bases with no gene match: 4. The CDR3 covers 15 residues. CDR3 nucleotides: TGTGCCAGCAGCTTAGCTGTAGCGGGAGGTTGGGAGCTGTTTTTT. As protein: CASSLAVAGGWELFF.

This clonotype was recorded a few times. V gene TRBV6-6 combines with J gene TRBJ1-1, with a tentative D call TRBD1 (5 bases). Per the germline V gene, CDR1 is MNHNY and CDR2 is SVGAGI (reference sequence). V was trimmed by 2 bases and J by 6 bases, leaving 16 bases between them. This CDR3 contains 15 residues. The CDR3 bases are TGTGCCAGCAGTTACCCTTGGGATCAGGGCGCTGAAGCTTTCTTT. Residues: CASSYPWDQGAEAFF.

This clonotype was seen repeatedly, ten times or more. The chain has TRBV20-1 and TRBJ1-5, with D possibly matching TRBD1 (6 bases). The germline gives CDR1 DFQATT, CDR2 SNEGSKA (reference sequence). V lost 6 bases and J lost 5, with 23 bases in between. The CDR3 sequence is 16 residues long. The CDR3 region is CSASDAGGREHQPQHF. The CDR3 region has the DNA TGCAGTGCCTCCGACGCGGGGGGCAGGGAACATCAGCCCCAGCATTTT.

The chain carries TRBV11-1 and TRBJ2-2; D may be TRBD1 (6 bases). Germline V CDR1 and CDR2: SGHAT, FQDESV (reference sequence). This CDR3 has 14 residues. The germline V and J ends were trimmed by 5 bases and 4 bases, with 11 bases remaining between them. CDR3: CASSPLDSTGELFF. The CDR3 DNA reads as TGTGCCAGCAGCCCACTGGACAGCACCGGGGAGCTGTTTTTT.

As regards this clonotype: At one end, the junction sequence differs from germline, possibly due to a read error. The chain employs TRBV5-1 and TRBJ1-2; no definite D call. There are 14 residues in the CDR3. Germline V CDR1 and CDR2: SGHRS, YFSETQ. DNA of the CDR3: TGTGCCAGCAGCTTGATAGGGAATGACTATGGCTACACCTTC. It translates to CASSLIGNDYGYTF.

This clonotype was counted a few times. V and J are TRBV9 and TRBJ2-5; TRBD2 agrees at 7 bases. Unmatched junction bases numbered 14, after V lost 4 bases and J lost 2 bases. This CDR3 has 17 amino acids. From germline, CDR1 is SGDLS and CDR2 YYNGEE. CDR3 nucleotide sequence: TGTGCCAGCAGCCCGGGACTATCTAGTGGGGTACAAGAGACCCAGTACTTC. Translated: CASSPGLSSGVQETQYF.

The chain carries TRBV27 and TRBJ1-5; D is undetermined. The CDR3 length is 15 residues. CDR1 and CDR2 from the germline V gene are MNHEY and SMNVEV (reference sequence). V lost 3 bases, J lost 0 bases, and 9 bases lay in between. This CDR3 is CASSFQFDSNQPQHF. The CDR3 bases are TGTGCCAGCAGTTTCCAGTTCGATAGCAATCAGCCCCAGCATTTT.

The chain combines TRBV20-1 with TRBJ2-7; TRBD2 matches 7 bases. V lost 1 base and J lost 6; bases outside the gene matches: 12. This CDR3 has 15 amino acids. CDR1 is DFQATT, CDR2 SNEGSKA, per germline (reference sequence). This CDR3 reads CSARGGVGEGAEQYF. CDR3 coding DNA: TGCAGTGCTAGAGGGGGCGTTGGGGAGGGCGCCGAGCAGTACTTC.

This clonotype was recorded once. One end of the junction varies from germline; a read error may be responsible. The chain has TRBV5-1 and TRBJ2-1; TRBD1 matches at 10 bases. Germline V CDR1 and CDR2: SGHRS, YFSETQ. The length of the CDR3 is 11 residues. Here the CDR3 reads CASSLRDRGYW. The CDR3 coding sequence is TGCGCCAGCAGCTTGCGGGACAGGGGTTACTGG.

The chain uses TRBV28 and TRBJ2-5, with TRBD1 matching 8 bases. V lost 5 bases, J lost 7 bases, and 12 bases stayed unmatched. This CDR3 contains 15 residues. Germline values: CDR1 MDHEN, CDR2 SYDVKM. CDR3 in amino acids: CASSHPGQGGRTQYF. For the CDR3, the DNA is TGTGCCAGCAGTCACCCCGGACAGGGCGGTCGGACCCAGTACTTC.

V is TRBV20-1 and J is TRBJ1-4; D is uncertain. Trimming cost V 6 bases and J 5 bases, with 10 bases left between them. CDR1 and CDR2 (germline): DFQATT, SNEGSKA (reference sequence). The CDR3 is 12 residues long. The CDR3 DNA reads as TGCAGTGCCCCGGCGCAGAATGAAAAACTGTTTTTT. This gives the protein CSAPAQNEKLFF.

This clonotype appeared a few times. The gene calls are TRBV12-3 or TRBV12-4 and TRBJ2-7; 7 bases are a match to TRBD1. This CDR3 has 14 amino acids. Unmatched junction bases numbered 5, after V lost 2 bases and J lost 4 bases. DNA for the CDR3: TGTGCCAGCAGTTTAAGGGACAGCAGATACGAGCAGTACTTC. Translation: CASSLRDSRYEQYF.

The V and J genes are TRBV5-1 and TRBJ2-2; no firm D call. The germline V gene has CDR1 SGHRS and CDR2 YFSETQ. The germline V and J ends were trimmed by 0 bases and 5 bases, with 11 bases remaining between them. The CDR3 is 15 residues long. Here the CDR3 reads CASSLGEVGTGELFF. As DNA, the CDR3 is TGCGCCAGCAGCTTGGGGGAAGTGGGAACCGGGGAGCTGTTTTTT.

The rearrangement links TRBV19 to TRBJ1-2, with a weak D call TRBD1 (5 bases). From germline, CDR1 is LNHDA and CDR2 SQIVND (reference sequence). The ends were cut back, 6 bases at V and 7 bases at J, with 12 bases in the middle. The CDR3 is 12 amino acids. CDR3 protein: CASRGVVAGYTF. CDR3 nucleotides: TGTGCCAGTAGGGGGGTAGTGGCTGGCTACACCTTC.

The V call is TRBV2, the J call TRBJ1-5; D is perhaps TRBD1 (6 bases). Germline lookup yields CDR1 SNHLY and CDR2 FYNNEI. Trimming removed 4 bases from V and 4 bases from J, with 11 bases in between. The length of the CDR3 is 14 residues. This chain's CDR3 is CASSGQGINQPQHF. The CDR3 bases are TGTGCCAGCAGTGGCCAGGGGATAAATCAGCCCCAGCATTTT.

CDR3 sequence (DNA): TGTGCCAGCAGTGATAGACAGGGTGGTTCTTTGGAGACCCAGTACTTC. Amino acids: CASSDRQGGSLETQYF. V gene TRBV2 combines with J gene TRBJ2-5; TRBD1 agrees at 7 bases. CDR3 size: 16 residues. In germline, CDR1 is SNHLY, CDR2 FYNNEI. V shed 3 bases, J shed 5 bases, and the junction held 12 bases outside the gene matches.